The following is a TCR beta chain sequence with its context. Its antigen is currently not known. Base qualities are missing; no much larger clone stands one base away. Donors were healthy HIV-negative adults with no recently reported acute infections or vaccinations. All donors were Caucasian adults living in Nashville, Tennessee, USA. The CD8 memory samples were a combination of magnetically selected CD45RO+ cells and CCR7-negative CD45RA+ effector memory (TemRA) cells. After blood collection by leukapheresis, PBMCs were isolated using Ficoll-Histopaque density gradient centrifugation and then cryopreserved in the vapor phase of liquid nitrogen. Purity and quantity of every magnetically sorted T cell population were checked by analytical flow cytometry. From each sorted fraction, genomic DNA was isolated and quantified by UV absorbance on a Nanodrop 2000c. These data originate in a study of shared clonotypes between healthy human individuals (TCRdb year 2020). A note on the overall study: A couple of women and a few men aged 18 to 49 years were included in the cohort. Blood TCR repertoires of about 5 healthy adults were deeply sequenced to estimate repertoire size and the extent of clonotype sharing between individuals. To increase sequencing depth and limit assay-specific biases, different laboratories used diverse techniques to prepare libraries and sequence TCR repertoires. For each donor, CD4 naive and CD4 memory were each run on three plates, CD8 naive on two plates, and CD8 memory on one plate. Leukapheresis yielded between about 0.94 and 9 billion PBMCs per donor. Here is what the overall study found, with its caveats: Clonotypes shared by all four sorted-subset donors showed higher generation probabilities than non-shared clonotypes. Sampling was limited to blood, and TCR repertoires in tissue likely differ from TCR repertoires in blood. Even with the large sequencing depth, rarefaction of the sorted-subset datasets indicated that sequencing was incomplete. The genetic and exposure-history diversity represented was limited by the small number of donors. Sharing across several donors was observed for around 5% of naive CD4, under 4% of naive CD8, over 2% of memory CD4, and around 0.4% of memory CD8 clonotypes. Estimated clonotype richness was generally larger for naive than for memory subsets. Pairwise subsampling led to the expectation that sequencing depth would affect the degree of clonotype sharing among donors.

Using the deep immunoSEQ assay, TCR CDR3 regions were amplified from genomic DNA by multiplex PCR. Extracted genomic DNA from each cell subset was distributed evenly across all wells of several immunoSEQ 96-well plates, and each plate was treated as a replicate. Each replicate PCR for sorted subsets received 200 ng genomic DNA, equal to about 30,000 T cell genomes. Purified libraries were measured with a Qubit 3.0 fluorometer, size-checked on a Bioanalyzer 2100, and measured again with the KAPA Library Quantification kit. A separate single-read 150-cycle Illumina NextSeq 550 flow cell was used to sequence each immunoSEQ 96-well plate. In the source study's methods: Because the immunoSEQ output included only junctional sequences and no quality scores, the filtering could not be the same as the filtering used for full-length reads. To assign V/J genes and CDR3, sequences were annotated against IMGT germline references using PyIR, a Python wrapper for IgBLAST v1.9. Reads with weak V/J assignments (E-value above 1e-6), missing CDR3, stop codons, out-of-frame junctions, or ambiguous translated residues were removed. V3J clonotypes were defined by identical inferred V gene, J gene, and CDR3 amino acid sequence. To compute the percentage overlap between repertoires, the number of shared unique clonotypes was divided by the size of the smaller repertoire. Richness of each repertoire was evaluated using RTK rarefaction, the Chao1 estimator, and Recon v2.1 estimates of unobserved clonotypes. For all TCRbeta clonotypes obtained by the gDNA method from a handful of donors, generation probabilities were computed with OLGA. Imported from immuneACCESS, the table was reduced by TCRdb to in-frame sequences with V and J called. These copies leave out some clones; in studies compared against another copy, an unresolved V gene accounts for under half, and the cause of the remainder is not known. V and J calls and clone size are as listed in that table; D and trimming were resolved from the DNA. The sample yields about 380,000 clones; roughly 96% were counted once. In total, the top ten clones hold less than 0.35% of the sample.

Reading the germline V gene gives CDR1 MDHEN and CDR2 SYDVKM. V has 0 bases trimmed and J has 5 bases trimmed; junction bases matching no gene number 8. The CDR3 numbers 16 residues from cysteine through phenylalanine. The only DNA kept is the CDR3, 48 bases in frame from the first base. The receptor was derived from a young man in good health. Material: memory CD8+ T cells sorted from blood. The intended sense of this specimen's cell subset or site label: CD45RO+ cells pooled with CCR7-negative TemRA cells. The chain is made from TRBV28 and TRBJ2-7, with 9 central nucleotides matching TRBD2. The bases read TGTGCCAGCAGTTTATGGCCTACGCGGGAGGGCCACGAGCAGTACTTC. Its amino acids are CASSLWPTREGHEQYF.